This TCR beta chain is from a study of shared clonotypes between healthy human individuals. The V and J ends lost 3 bases and 0 bases respectively, with 5 bases between them. Germline V gene data show CDR1 as SQVTM and CDR2 as ANQGSEA. CDR3 length: 13 residues. Findings and limits, study-wide: Naive subsets generally had larger estimated richness than memory subsets. Among non-shared clonotypes, generation probabilities were lower than among those shared by all four donors.

Study donors comprised healthy, HIV-negative adults devoid of recent acute infection or vaccination. Investigators divided CD4+ cells into CD45RA+ naive and CD45RA-negative memory subsets. Note on this clone: What it binds is unknown.

The method was immunoSEQ multiplex PCR; TCRdb's version includes in-frame clones alone and lacks a portion of them. The sample yields a few million clones, 90% to 95% seen once. The sample taken for sequencing was naive CD4+ T cells sorted from blood. Noted subset: CD45RA+ positively selected. The chain combines TRBV29-1 with TRBJ2-2; no reliable D call. The TCR was taken from a man between 18 and 29 years old in good health. DNA of the CDR3: TGCAGCGTTGATAAATCGAACACCGGGGAGCTGTTTTTT. Translated: CSVDKSNTGELFF.